This T cell receptor (beta chain) derives from a study of identical twins. From the 5' RACE reads, TCRdb called clonotypes with MiXCR, one entry per CDR3 protein. Of about 570,000 distinct CDR3 sequences listed, more than 9% were seen once; the top ten hold 2.5% to 3%. V shed 7 bases and J shed 0 bases, with 13 bases lying between them. Looked up from germline, CDR1 is MNHNS and CDR2 is SASEGT. The CDR3 is 15 amino acids. The sample was also reused in another study, on yellow fever vaccine responses in identical twins.

Sample: PBMCs. The genes are TRBV6-1 and TRBJ2-1; no reliable D call. This sequence was found in a woman in her late teens or twenties in good health. The CDR3 DNA reads as TGTGCCAGCAACTCGTTCGCTAGCTCCTACAATGAGCAGTTCTTC. Translating it yields CASNSFASSYNEQFF.